The present entry profiles one T cell receptor beta chain with its context. Which antigen it targets is not known. The record has no base qualities; no much larger clone is one base away. The CDR3 regions of human TCRbeta chains were analyzed by immunosequencing. Processing in the source paper ran as follows. TCRs in the repertoires were compared against a reference library of SARS-CoV-2-specific TCRs that had been generated with the MIRA antigen-specificity platform. Breadth was defined as the fraction of unique TCRs that were SARS-CoV-2-associated. Depth was defined as the fraction of total T cells that were SARS-CoV-2-associated. Using the MIRA data, each spike-specific TCR was assigned both to the spike region to which the TCR was reactive and to a CD4 or CD8 class. Log10-transformed breadth and depth values were compared by one-way ANOVA with Sidak's multiple comparisons tests. TCRdb provides this immuneACCESS table in a form limited to in-frame rearrangements. Some clones are lacking; in checked studies, under half of them reflect an unresolved V gene, and why the rest are absent is not known. V, J and clone size are those of that table, while D and trimming were read from the DNA. This sample holds about 110,000 clones; about 86% were observed only once. About 3.5% of the sample lies in the top ten.

The meaning of the sample's time point label: baseline before first vaccination. The vaccinee samples were drawn from two UK trials, COV001 and COV002, one of which was a single-blind randomized controlled phase 2/3 trial testing AZD1222 (ChAdOx1 nCoV-19) in healthy adults. For TCRbeta chain sequencing, PBMC samples from trial participants were taken at day 0 and at day 28 after the second dose. These data come from a study of T cell responses to AZD1222 COVID-19 vaccine (dated by TCRdb to the early 2020s). With respect to the entire study: AZD1222 recipients whose second dose came at about 4 weeks and those whose second dose came at about 12 weeks were combined into one group, since spike-specific TCR depth and breadth did not differ between the two schedules. A total of 230 to 250 trial participants underwent TCR sequencing, of whom about 210 had received two doses of AZD1222 and approximately 25 had received two doses of the MenACWY control vaccine. Trial participants were enrolled into age subgroups of 18-55, 56-69 and 70-plus years, which contained about 150, 27 and 61 TCR-sequenced participants, respectively. The full study reports these points: In the small 56-69-year group, the increase in depth fell short of significance, most likely because of low power. A significant rise in spike-specific TCR breadth and depth was observed after two AZD1222 doses relative to day 0 and relative to MenACWY recipients. Conclusions about previously exposed vaccinees are limited, since just six AZD1222 recipients were seropositive for SARS-CoV-2 at baseline. Nearly half of unique spike-specific TCRs reportedly recognized epitopes outside regions mutated in the B.1.351 and B.1.1.7 variants. The vaccine-associated CD4 TCRs covered the entire spike protein, and the dominant responses fell in regions 160-218 and 743-854. Because no day 14 peak-response samples were available, the repertoires could be characterized only after the peak T cell response. Participants were mostly white British, with more females than males. The authors suggested clonal diversity may have been underestimated.

CDR1 and CDR2, per the germline V gene, are SGHTS and YDEGEE. At the junction V is shortened by 1 base and J by 0 bases, with 8 bases in between. The CDR3 numbers 15 residues from cysteine through phenylalanine. The kept DNA is CDR3 alone, 45 bases in frame from the first base. This sequence was found in an adult in good health. The sample here was peripheral blood, taken on day 0 of AZD1222 vaccination. The V gene is TRBV5-8 and the J gene is TRBJ1-3, with no D gene named confidently. The sequenced DNA: TGTGCCAGCAGCTTGATACGGGGCTCTGGAAACACCATATATTTT. Its product reads: CASSLIRGSGNTIYF.